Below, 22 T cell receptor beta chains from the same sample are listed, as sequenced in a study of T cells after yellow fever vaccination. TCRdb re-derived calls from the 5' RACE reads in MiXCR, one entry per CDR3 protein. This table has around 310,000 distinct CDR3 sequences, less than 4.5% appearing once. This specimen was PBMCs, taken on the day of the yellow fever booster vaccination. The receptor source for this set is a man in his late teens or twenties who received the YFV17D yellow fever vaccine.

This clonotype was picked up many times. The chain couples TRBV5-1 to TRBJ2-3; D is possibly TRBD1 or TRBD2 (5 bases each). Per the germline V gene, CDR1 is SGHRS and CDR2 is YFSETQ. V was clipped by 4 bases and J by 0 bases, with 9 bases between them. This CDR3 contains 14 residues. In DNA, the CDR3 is TGCGCCAGCAGCCGAGGGGTGAGCACAGATACGCAGTATTTT. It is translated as CASSRGVSTDTQYF.

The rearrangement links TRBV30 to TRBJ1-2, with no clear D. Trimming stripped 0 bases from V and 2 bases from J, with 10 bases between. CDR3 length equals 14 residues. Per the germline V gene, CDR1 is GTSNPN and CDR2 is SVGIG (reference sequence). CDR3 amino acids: CAWSVLLGNYGYTF. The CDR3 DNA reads TGTGCCTGGAGTGTACTCCTAGGAAACTATGGCTACACCTTC. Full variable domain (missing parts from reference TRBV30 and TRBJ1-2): SQTIHQWPATLVQPVGSPLSLECTVEGTSNPNLYWYRQAAGRGLQLLFYSVGIGQISSEVPQNLSASRPQDRQFILSSKKLLLSDSGFYLCAWSVLLGNYGYTFGSGTRLTVV.

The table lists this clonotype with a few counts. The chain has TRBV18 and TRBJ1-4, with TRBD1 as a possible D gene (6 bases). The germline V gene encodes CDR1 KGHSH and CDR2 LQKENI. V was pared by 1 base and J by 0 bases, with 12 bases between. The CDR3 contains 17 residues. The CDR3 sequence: CASSPQTQGATNEKLFF. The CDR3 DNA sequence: TGTGCCAGCTCACCACAAACACAGGGCGCAACTAATGAAAAACTGTTTTTT.

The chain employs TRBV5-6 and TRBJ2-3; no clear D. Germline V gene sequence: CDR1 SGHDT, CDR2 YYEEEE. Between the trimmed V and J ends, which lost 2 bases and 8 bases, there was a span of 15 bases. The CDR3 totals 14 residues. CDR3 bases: TGTGCCAGCAGCTTCGAAAAAAAGATCTTTACGCAGTATTTT. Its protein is CASSFEKKIFTQYF.

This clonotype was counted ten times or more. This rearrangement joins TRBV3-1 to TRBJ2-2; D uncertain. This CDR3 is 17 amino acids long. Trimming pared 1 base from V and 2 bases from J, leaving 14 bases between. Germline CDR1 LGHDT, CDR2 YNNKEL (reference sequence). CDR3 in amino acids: CASSQVLVGPNTGELFF. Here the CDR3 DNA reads TGTGCCAGCAGCCAAGTATTGGTCGGGCCAAACACCGGGGAGCTGTTTTTT.

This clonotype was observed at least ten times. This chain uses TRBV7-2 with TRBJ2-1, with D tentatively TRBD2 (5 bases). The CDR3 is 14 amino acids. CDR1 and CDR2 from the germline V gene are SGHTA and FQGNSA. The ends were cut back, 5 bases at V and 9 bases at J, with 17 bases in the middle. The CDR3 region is CASSKWGSVGEQFF. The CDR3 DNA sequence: TGTGCCAGCAGCAAATGGGGTAGCGTGGGTGAGCAGTTCTTC. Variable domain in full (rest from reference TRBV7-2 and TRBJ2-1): GAGVSQSPSNKVTEKGKDVELRCDPISGHTALYWYRQSLGQGLEFLIYFQGNSAPDKSGLPSDRFSAERTGGSVSTLTIQRTQQEDSAVYLCASSKWGSVGEQFFGPGTRLTVL.

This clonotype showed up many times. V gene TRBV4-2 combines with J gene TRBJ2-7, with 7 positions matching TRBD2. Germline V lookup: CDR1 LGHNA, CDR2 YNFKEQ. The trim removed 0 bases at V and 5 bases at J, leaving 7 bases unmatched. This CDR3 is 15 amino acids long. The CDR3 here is CASSQDTRLAHEQYV. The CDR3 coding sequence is TGTGCCAGCAGCCAAGACACCAGACTAGCCCACGAGCAGTACGTC.

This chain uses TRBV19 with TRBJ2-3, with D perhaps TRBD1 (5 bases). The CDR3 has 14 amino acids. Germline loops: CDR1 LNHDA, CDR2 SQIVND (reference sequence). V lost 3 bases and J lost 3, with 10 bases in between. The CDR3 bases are TGTGCCAGTAGTATTCAGGGTTGGACAGATACGCAGTATTTT. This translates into CASSIQGWTDTQYF. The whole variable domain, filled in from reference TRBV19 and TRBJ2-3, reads DGGITQSPKYLFRKEGQNVTLSCEQNLNHDAMYWYRQDPGQGLRLIYYSQIVNDFQKGDIAEGYSVSREKKESFPLTVTSAQKNPTAFYLCASSIQGWTDTQYFGPGTRLTVL.

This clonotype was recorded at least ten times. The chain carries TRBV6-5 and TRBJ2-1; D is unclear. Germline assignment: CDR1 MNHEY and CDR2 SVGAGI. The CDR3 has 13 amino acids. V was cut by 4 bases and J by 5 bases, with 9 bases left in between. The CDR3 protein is CASSSGRNNEQFF. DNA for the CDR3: TGTGCCAGCAGTTCCGGACGCAACAATGAGCAGTTCTTC.

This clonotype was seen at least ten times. CDR3 residues: CASSETRLAGVTDTQYF. The CDR3 DNA reads TGTGCCAGCAGTGAAACTCGACTAGCGGGGGTAACTGATACGCAGTATTTT. The chain couples TRBV12-3 or TRBV12-4 to TRBJ2-3; TRBD2 aligns across 12 bases. With V trimmed by 5 bases and J by 6 bases, 12 bases remained unmatched. CDR3 length equals 17 residues.

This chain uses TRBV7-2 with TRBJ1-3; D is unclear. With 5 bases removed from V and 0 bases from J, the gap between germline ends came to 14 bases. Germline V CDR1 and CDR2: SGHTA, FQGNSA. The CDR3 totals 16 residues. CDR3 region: CASSQYPLRSGNTIYF. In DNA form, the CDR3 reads TGTGCCAGCAGCCAATACCCGCTGCGCTCTGGAAACACCATATATTTT.

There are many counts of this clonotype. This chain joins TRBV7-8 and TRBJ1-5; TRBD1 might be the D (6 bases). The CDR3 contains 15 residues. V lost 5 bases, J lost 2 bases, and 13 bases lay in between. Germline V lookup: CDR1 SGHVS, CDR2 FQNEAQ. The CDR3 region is CASSPEGVGNQPQHF. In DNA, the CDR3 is TGTGCCAGCAGCCCGGAGGGGGTAGGCAATCAGCCCCAGCATTTT.

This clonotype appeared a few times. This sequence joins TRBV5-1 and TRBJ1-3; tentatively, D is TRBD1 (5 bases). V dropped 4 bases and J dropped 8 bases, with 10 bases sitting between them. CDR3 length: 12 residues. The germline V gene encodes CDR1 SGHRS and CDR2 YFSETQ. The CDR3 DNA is TGCGCCAGCAGCCGTTCGGGGGACACCATATATTTT. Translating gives CASSRSGDTIYF.

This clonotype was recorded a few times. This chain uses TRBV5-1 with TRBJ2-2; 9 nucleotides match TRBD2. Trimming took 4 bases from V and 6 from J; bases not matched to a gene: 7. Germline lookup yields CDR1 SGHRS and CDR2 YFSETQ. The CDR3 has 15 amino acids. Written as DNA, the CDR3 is TGCGCCAGCAGCGAAGGGACTAGCTCGGCCGGGGAGCTGTTTTTT. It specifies CASSEGTSSAGELFF. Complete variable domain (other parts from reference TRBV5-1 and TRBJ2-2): KAGVTQTPRYLIKTRGQQVTLSCSPISGHRSVSWYQQTPGQGLQFLFEYFSETQRNKGNFPGRFSGRQFSNSRSEMNVSTLELGDSALYLCASSEGTSSAGELFFGEGSRLTVL.

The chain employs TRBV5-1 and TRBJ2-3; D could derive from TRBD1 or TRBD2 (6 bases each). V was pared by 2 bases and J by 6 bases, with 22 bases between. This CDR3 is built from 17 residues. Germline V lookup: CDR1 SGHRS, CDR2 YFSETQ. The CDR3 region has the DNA TGCGCCAGCAGCTTCGGTGTCGGGGGCGCCGCTGGTGATACGCAGTATTTT. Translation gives CASSFGVGGAAGDTQYF.

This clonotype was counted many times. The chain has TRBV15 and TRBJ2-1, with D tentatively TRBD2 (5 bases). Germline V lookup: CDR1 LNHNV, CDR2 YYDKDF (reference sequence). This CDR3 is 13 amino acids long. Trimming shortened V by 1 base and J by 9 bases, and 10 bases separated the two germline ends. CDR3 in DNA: TGTGCCACCAGCAGAGTTCGGGGAACTGAGCAGTTCTTC. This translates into CATSRVRGTEQFF.

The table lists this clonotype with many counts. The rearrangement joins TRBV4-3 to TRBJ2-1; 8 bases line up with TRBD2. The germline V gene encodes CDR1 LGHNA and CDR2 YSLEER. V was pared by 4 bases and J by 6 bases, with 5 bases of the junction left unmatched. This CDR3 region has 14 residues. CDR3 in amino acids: CASSRGGGLNEQFF. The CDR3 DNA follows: TGCGCCAGCAGCCGCGGCGGGGGGCTCAATGAGCAGTTCTTC.

The CDR3 protein is CASSLVGGDSNQPQHF. The CDR3 DNA is TGTGCCAGCAGCTTAGTGGGAGGGGATAGCAATCAGCCCCAGCATTTT. The chain recombines TRBV7-2 with TRBJ1-5; perhaps TRBD1 as D (5 bases). Trimming removed 1 base from V and 0 bases from J, with 10 bases in between. The CDR3 is 16 residues long. Germline CDR1 SGHTA, CDR2 FQGNSA.

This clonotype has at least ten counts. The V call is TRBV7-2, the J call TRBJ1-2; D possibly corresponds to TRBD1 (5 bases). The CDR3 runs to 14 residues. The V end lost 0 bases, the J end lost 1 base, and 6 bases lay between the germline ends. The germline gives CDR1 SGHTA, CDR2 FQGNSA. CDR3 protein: CASSLARDNYGYTF. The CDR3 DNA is TGTGCCAGCAGCTTAGCCAGGGATAACTATGGCTACACCTTC.

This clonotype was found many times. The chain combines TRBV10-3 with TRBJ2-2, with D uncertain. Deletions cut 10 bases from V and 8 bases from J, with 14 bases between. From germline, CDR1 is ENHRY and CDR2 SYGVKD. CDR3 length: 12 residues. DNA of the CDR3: TGTGCCAGTTACGGGCCGTCGGGGGAGCTGTTTTTT. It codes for CASYGPSGELFF.

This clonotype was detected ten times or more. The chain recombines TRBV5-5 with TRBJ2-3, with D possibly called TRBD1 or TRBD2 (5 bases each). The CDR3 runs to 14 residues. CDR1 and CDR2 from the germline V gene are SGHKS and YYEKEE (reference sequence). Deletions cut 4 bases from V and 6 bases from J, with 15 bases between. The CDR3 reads CASSDGTEADTQYF. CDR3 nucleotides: TGTGCCAGCAGCGACGGGACGGAAGCTGATACGCAGTATTTT.

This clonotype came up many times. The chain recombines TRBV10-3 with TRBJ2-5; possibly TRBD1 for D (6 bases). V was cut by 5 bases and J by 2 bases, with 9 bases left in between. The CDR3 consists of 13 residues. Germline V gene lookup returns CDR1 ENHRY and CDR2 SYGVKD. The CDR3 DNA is TGTGCCATCAGTTCAGGGGTGCAAGAGACCCAGTACTTC. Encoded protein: CAISSGVQETQYF.